This T cell receptor (beta chain) was identified in a study of blood T cell repertoires in COVID-19. Overall study: Material from acute and convalescent COVID-19 was sourced from the United States, Italy and Spain. T cells, B-cell-depleted T cells, or PBMCs provided the cDNA or gDNA that served as material.

In the source study's methods: Reference gene primer amplification gave nucleated cell count estimates. Clones were sequenced by immunoSEQ multiplex PCR, and TCRdb holds only the in-frame ones, with some missing. V and J calls and clone size come straight from that table; D and trimming were deduced from the DNA. The table has approximately 60,000 clones, roughly four fifths seen once. This CDR3 contains 18 residues. After removal of 3 bases from V and 5 bases from J, the junction contained 15 bases not matched to a gene. The germline CDR1 and CDR2 sequences are SNHLY and FYNNEI. The sequenced sample was peripheral blood. The gene calls are TRBV2 and TRBJ2-5; 10 bases line up with TRBD1. This receptor was identified in an elderly man with acute or convalescent COVID-19. CDR3 sequence: CASSEALGTGAGGETQYF. The DNA for the CDR3 is TGTGCCAGCAGTGAGGCCTTAGGGACAGGGGCCGGGGGGGAGACCCAGTACTTC.